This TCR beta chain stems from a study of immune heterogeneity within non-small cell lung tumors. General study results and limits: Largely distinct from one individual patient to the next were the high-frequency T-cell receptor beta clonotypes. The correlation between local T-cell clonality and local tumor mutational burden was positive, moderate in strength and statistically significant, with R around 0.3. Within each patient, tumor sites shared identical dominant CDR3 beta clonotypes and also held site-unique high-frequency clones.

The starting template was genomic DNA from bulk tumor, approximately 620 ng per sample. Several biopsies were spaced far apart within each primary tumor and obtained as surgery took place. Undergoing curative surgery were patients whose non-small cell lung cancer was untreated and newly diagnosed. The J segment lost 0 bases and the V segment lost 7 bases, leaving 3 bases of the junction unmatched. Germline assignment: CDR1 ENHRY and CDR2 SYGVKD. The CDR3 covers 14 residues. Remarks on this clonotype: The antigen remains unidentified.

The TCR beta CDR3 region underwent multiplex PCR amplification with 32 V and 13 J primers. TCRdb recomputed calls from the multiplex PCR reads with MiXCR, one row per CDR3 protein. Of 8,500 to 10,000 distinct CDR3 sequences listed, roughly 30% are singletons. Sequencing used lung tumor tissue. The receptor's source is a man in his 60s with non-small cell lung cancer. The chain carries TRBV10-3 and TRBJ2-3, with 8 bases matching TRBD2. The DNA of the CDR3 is TGTGCCATCACCAGGACTAGCAGCACAGATACGCAGTATTTT. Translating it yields CAITRTSSTDTQYF.